This T cell receptor beta chain was identified during a study of T cell clones after liver transplantation. On the study more broadly: Graft-donor-reactive sequences were compared with third-party-reactive TCRbeta sequences from pre-transplant mixed lymphocyte reactions. Tolerant meant at least one year fully off immunosuppression without liver enzymes above twice normal.

Assay: immunoSEQ multiplex PCR; the TCRdb copy retains only in-frame clones and omits some. The sample contains around 100,000 clones, about 81% of which appear only once. The study's findings and limits: A larger donor-reactive than third-party decline suggested partial antigen-specific deletion. A significant post-transplant drop in circulating graft-donor-reactive CD4 TCRbeta sequences occurred in most of the 8 subjects.

Worth noting for this clone: What it recognizes is unknown.

Germline V gives CDR1 MDHEN, CDR2 SYDVKM. The V segment lost 6 bases and the J segment 6 bases; nucleotides outside the gene matches: 9. This CDR3 is 15 amino acids long. This clonotype was obtained from a human patient who received a liver transplant. Some T cells may be provided by the graft donor. The starting material was CD4+ T cells from blood, obtained around 4 years after liver transplant. The J gene is TRBJ1-5, the V gene TRBV28; 9 bases are a match to TRBD1. The DNA for the CDR3 is TGTGCCAGCAGCCGCGGGACAGGGCTCGCTCAGCCCCAGCATTTT. It specifies CASSRGTGLAQPQHF.